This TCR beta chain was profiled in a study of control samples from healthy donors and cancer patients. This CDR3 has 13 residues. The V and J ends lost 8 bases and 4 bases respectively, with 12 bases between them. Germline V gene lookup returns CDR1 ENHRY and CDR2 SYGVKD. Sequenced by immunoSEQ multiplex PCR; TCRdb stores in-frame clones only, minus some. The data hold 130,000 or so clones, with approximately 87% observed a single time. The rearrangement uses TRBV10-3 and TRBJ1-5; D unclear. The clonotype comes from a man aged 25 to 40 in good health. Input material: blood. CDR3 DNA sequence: TGTGCCATCGGGAACGGGGAAAATCAGCCCCAGCATTTT. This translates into CAIGNGENQPQHF.